This TCR beta chain was sequenced during a study of beta chain features in type 1 diabetes. Trimming pared 1 base from V and 6 bases from J, leaving 11 bases between. Germline V gene sequence: CDR1 LGHNA, CDR2 YNFKEQ. The CDR3 runs to 14 residues. This clone came up a few times. What it binds is not known. The entirety of the isolated RNA underwent reverse transcription, so expressed TCRB transcripts were sequenced. The assay was immunoSEQ multiplex PCR, and TCRdb's table has in-frame clones only and misses some. This sample has 500,000 to 650,000 clones, with 9.5% to 15% found just once. Study conclusions and caveats: Shorter TCRB CDR3s, moderately but significantly so, were found in Type 1 diabetes patients in all four CD4+ subsets.

The specimen was naive CD4+ T cells from blood. The sequence was obtained from a man under 40 with type 1 diabetes. J is TRBJ2-3 and V is TRBV4-2; no clear D. The CDR3 here is CASSQAGPVDTQYF. Here the CDR3 DNA reads TGTGCCAGCAGCCAAGCGGGCCCGGTGGATACGCAGTATTTT.